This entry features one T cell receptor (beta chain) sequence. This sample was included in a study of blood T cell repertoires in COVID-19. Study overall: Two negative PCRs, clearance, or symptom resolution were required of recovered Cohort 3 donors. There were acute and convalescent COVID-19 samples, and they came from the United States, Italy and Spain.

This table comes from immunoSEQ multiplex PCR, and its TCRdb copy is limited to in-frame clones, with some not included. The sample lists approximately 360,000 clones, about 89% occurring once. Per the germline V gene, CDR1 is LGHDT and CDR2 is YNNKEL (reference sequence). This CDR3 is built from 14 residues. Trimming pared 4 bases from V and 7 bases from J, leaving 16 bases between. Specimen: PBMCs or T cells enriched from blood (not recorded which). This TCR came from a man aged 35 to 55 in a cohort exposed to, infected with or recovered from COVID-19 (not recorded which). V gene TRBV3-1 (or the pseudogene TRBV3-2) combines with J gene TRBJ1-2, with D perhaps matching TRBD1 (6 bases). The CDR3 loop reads CASSPVVQGGGYTF. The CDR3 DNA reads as TGTGCCAGCAGCCCCGTTGTACAGGGTGGTGGCTACACCTTC.